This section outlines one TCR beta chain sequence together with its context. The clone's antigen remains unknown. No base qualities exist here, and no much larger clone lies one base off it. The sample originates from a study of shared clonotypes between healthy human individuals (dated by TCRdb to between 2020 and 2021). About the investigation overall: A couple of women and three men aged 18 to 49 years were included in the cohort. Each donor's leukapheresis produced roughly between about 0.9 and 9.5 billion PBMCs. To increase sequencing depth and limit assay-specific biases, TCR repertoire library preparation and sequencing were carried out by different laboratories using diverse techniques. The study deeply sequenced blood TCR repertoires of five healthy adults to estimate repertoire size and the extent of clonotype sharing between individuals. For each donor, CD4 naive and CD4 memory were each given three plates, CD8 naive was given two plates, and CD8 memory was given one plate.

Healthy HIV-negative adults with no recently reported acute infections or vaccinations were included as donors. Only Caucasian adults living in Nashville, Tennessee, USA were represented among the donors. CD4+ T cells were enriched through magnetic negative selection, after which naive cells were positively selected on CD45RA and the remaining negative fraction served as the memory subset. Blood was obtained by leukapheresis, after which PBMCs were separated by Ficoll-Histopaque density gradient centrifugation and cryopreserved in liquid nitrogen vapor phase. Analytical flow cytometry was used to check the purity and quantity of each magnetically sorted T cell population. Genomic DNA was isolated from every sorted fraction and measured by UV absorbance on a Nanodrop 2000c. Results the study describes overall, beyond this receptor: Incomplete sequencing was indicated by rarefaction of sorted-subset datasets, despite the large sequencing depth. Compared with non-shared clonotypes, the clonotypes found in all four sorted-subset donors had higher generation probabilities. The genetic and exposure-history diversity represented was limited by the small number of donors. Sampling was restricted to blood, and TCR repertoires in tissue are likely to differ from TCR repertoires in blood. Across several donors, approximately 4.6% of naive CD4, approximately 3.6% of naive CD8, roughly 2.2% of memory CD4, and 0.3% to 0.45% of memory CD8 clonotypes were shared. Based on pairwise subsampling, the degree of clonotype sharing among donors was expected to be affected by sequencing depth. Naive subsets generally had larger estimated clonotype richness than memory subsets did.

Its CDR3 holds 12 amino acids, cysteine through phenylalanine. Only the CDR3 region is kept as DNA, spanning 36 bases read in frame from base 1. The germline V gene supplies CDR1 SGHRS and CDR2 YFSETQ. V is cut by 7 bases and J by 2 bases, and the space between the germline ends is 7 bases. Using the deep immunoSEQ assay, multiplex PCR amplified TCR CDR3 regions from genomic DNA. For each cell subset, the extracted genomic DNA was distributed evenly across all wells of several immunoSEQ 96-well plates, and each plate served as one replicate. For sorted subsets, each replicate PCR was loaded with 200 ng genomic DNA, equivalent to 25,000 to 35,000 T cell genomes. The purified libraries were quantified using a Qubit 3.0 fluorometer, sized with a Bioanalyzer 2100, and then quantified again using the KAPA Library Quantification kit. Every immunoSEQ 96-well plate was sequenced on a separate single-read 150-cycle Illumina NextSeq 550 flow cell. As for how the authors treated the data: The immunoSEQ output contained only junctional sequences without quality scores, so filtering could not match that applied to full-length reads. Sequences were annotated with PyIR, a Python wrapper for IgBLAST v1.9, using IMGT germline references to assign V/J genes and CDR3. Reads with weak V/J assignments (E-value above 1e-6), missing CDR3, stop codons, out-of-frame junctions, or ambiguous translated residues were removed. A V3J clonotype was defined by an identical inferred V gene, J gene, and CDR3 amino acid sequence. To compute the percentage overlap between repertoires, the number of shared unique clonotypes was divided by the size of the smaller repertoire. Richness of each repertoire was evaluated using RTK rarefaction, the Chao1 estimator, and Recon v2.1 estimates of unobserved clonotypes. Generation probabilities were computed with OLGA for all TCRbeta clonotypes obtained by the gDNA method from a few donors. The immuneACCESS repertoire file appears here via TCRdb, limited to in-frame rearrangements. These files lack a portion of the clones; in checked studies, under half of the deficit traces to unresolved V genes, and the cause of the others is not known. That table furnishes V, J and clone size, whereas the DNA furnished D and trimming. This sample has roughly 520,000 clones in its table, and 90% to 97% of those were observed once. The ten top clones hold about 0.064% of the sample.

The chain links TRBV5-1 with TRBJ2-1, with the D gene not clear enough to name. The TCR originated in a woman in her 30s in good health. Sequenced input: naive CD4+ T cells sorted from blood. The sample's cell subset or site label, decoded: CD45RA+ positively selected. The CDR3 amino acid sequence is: CASLQAYNEQFF. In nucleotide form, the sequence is TGCGCCAGCCTCCAGGCCTACAATGAGCAGTTCTTC.